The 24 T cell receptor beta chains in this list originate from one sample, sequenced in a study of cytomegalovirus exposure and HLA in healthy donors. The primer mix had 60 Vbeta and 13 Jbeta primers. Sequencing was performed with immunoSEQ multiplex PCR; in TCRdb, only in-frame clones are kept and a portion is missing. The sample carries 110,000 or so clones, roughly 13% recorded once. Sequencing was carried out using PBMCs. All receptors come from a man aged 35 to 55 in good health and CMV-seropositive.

The CDR3 nucleotides read TGTGCCAGCTCGGGACAGGGTAGCGAAAAACTGTTTTTT. Its translation is CASSGQGSEKLFF. The genes are TRBV18 and TRBJ1-4, with 9 bases that match TRBD1. Unmatched junction bases numbered 4, after V lost 6 bases and J lost 8 bases. The CDR3 length is 13 residues. The V gene's germline CDR1 is KGHSH and CDR2 LQKENI.

CDR3 loop: CASSQDRDIGNTIYF. CDR3 nucleotide sequence: TGCGCCAGCAGCCAAGACAGGGATATCGGAAACACCATATATTTT. The J gene is TRBJ1-3, the V gene TRBV4-1; a possible D gene is TRBD1 (5 bases). This CDR3 contains 15 residues. The germline gives CDR1 MGHRA, CDR2 YSYEKL. Trimming shortened V by 0 bases and J by 4 bases, and 10 bases separated the two germline ends.

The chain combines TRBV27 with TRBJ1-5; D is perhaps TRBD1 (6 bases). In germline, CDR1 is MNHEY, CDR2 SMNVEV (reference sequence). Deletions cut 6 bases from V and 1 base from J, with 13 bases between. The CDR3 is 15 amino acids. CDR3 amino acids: CASRGAGASNQPQHF. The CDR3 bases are TGTGCCAGCAGAGGGGCGGGGGCGAGCAATCAGCCCCAGCATTTT.

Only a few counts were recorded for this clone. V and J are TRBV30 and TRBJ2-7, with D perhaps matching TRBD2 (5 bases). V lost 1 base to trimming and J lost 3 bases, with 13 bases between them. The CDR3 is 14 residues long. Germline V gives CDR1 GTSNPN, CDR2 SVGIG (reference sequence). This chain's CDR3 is CAWSESGLFYEQYF. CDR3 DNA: TGTGCCTGGAGTGAATCAGGACTGTTCTACGAGCAGTACTTC.

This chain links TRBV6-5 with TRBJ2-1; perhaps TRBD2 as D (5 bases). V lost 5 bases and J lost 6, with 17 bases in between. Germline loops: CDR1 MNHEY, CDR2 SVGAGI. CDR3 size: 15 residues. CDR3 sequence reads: CASSTLAAGPNEQFF. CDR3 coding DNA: TGTGCCAGCAGTACTCTAGCTGCTGGTCCCAATGAGCAGTTCTTC.

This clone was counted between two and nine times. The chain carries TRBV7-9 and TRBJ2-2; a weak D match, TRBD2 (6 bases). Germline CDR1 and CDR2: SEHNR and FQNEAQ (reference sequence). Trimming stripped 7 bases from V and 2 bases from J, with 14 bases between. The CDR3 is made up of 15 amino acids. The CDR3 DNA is TGTGCCAGCAACCGTATGCGGGGTAACACCGGGGAGCTGTTTTTT. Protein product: CASNRMRGNTGELFF. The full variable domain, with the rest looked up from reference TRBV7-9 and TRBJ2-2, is DTGVSQNPRHKITKRGQNVTFRCDPISEHNRLYWYRQTLGQGPEFLTYFQNEAQLEKSRLLSDRFSAERPKGSFSTLEIQRTEQGDSAMYLCASNRMRGNTGELFFGEGSRLTVL.

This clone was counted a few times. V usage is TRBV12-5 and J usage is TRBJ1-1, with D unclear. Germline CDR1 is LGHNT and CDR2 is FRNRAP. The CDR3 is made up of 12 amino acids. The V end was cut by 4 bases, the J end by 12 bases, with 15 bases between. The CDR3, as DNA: TGTGCTAGTGGTTCTCCTCCTCGTAGAACTTTCTTT. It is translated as CASGSPPRRTFF.

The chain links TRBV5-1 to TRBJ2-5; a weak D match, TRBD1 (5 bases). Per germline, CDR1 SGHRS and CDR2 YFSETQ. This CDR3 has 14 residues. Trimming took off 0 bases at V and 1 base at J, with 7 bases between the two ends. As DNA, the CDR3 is TGCGCCAGCAGCTTGGCGACAGCCCAAGAGACCCAGTACTTC. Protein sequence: CASSLATAQETQYF.

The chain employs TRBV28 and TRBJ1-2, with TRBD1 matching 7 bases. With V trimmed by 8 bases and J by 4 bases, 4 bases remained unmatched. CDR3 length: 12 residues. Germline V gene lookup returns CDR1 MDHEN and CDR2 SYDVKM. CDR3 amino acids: CASARQGYGYTF. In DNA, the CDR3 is TGTGCCAGCGCAAGACAGGGCTATGGCTACACCTTC.

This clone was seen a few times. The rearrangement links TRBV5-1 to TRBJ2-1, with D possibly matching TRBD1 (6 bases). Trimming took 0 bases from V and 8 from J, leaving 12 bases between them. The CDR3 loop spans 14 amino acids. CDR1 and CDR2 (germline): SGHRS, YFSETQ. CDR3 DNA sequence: TGCGCCAGCAGCTTGGCTGGGGACAATTATGAGCAGTTCTTC. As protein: CASSLAGDNYEQFF.

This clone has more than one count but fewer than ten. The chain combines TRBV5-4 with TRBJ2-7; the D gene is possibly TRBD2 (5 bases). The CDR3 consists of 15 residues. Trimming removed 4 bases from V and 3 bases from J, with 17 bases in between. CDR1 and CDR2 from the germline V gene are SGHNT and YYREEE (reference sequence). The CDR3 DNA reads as TGTGCCAGCAGCCATAGTGGACTGGGAGACTACGAGCAGTACTTC. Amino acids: CASSHSGLGDYEQYF. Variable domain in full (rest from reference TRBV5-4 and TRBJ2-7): ETGVTQSPTHLIKTRGQQVTLRCSSQSGHNTVSWYQQALGQGPQFIFQYYREEENGRGNFPPRFSGLQFPNYSSELNVNALELDDSALYLCASSHSGLGDYEQYFGPGTRLTVT.

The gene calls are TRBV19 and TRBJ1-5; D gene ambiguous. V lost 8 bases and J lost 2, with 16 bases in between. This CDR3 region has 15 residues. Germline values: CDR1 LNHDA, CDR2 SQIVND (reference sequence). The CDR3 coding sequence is TGTGCCAGTTGTCCGGGCCACGGGGGCAATCAGCCCCAGCATTTT. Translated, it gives CASCPGHGGNQPQHF.

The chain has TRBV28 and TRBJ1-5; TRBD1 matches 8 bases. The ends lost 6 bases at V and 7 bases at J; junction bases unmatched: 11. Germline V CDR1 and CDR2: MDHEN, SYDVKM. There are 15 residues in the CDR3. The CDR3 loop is CASRPKDRVGQPQHF. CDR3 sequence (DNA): TGTGCCAGCAGACCGAAGGACAGGGTAGGGCAGCCCCAGCATTTT.

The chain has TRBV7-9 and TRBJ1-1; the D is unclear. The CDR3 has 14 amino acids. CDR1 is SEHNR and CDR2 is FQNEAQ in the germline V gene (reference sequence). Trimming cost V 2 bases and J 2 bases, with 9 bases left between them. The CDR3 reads CASSLYSGNTEAFF. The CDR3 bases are TGTGCCAGCAGCTTATACTCGGGAAACACTGAAGCTTTCTTT.

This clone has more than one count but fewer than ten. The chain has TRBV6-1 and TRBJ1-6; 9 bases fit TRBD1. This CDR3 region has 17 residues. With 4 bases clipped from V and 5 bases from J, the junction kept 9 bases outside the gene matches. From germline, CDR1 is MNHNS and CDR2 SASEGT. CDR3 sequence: CASSVVLTGGDNSPLHF. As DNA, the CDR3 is TGTGCCAGCAGTGTCGTCCTGACAGGGGGAGATAATTCACCCCTCCACTTT.

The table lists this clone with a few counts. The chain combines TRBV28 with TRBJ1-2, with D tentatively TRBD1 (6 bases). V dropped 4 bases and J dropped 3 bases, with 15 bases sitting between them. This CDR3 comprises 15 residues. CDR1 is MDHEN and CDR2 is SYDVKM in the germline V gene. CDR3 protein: CASSYPGHRDYGYTF. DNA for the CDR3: TGTGCCAGCAGTTACCCGGGACATAGAGACTATGGCTACACCTTC.

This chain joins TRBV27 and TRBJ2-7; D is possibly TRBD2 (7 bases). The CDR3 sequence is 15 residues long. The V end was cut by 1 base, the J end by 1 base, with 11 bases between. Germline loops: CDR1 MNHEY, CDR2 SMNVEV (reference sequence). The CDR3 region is CASSLYGGRSYEQYF. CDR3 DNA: TGTGCCAGCAGTTTATACGGGGGGCGATCCTACGAGCAGTACTTC.

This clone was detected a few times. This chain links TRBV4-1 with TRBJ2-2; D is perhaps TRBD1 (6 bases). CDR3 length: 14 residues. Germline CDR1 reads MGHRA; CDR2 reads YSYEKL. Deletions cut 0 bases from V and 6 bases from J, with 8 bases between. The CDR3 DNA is TGCGCCAGCAGCCAAGAGGGGGCGGCCGGGGAGCTGTTTTTT. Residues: CASSQEGAAGELFF.

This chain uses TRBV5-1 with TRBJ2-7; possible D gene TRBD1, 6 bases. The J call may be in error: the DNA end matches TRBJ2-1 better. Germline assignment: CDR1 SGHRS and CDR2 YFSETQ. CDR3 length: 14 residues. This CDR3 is CASSYTRGRYEQFF. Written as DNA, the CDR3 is TGCGCCAGCAGTTATACCAGGGGTCGCTACGAGCAGTTCTTC.

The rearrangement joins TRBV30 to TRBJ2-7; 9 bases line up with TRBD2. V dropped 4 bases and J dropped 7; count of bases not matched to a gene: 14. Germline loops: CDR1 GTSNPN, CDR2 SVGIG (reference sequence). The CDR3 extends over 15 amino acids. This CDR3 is CAWILSGGRAGEQYF. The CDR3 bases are TGTGCCTGGATCCTTTCTGGCGGGAGGGCCGGGGAGCAGTACTTC. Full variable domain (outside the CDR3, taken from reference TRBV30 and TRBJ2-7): SQTIHQWPATLVQPVGSPLSLECTVEGTSNPNLYWYRQAAGRGLQLLFYSVGIGQISSEVPQNLSASRPQDRQFILSSKKLLLSDSGFYLCAWILSGGRAGEQYFGPGTRLTVT.

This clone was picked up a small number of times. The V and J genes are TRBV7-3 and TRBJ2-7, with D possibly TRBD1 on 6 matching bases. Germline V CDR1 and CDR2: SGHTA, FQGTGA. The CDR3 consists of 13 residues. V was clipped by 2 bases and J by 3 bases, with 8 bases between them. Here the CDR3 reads CASSLDRYYEQYF. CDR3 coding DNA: TGTGCCAGCAGCTTAGACAGGTACTACGAGCAGTACTTC.

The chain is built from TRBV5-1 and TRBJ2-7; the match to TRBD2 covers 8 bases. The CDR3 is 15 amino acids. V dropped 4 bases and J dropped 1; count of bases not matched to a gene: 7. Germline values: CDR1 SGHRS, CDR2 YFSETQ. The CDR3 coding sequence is TGCGCCAGCAGCCCGGGGGGGGGCTGGTCCTACGAGCAGTACTTC. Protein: CASSPGGGWSYEQYF.

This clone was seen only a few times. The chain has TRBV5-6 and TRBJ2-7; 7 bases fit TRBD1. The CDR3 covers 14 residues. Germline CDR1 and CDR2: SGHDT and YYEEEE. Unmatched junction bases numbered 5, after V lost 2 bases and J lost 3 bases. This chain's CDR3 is CASSFTGALYEQYF. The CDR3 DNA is TGTGCCAGCAGCTTTACAGGGGCGCTCTACGAGCAGTACTTC.

This chain's CDR3 is CASSQGGLLAGEQYF. The CDR3 DNA reads as TGCGCCAGCAGCCAAGGAGGATTACTAGCGGGCGAGCAGTACTTC. The genes are TRBV4-3 and TRBJ2-7; TRBD2 agrees at 9 bases. The CDR3 has 15 residues. From germline, CDR1 is LGHNA and CDR2 YSLEER. After removal of 1 base from V and 6 bases from J, the junction contained 7 bases not matched to a gene.